These T cell receptor beta chains were read from a single sample in a study of a mutant IDH1 vaccine in newly diagnosed glioma. No antigen has been identified for these receptors. The method was immunoSEQ multiplex PCR; TCRdb's version includes in-frame clones alone and lacks a portion of them. The sample contains under 50,000 clones, 88% of which appear only once. The sample was PBMCs, taken from a glioma patient whose treatment included an IDH1 peptide vaccine. These receptors were taken from a middle-aged woman with glioma. The CDR3 runs from the conserved cysteine through the conserved F or W. The order of the fields is J gene, V gene, D gene, CDR3 length, clone size, CDR3 DNA, CDR3 protein. The D gene is left open where the match is weak. Clone size, where shown, is once, few, many, or a class for clones that have expanded.

TRBJ1-2 TRBV7-6 TRBD1 14 NA TGTGCCAGCAGCTTAGAGCAGGGGGCGAATGGCTACACCTTC CASSLEQGANGYTF
TRBJ2-5 TRBV4-1 NA 17 NA TGCGCCAGCAGCCAAGAATGGGCTAGCGCCCAACAAGAGACCCAGTACTTC CASSQEWASAQQETQYF
TRBJ2-7 TRBV18 NA 16 NA TGTGCCAGCTCACCGCAGGACAGTTTTGGCTCCTACGAGCAGTACTTC CASSPQDSFGSYEQYF
TRBJ2-7 TRBV2 TRBD2 14 NA TGTGCCAGCAACTTAGGACTAGCACCCTACGAGCAGTACTTC CASNLGLAPYEQYF
TRBJ1-1 TRBV5-5 NA 14 NA TGTGCCAGCTGCAACGGGGACACGAACACTGAAGCTTTCTTT CASCNGDTNTEAFF
TRBJ2-7 TRBV6-1 NA 13 NA TGTGCCAGCAGTGATTGGGGCAACTACGAGCAGTACTTC CASSDWGNYEQYF
TRBJ1-1 TRBV5-5 NA 17 NA TGTGCCAGCAGCTTGATTGGGCAGACTCTCATGAACACTGAAGCTTTCTTT CASSLIGQTLMNTEAFF
TRBJ1-5 TRBV5-8 NA 15 NA TGTGCCAGCAGCGGCGATGGGCGGAGGGATCAGCCCCAGCATTTT CASSGDGRRDQPQHF
TRBJ2-3 TRBV19 NA 12 NA TGTGCCAGTAGTCAGCCACCCGGGAGTGAGGTCTTT CASSQPPGSEVF
TRBJ1-2 TRBV5-6 NA 13 NA TGTGCCAGCGTAAGTCGAAAGACCTATGGCTACACCTTC CASVSRKTYGYTF
TRBJ2-3 TRBV7-9 TRBD2 15 NA TGTGCCGGGGGTTTGACTAGCGGGTCCACAGATACGCAGTATTTT CAGGLTSGSTDTQYF
TRBJ2-6 TRBV5-1 TRBD1 18 NA TGCGCCAGCAGCCCACGGGACAGGGAATTCTCTGGGGCCAACGTCCTGACTTTC CASSPRDREFSGANVLTF
TRBJ2-7 TRBV28 NA 15 NA TGTGCCAGCAGTTTACCTGGGTACGGATCCTACGAGCAGTACTTC CASSLPGYGSYEQYF
TRBJ1-5 TRBV2 NA 17 few TGTGCCAGCATACTCCTCTTGGGGAGGGAGTCGGGGCAGCCCCAGCATTTT CASILLLGRESGQPQHF
TRBJ2-3 TRBV5-4 NA 12 NA TGTGCCAGCAGCTTGTCCACAGATACGCAGTATTTT CASSLSTDTQYF
TRBJ2-5 TRBV30 NA 12 NA TGTGCCTGGATGCGGGGCCGGGAGACCCAGTACTTC CAWMRGRETQYF
TRBJ2-7 TRBV18 NA 12 NA TGTGCCAGCTCGCACGGTTCCTACGAGCAGTACTTC CASSHGSYEQYF
TRBJ2-5 TRBV2 NA 12 NA TGTGCCAGCAGTGAGGGGGCAGAGACCCAGTACTTC CASSEGAETQYF
TRBJ2-7 TRBV6-1 TRBD1 12 NA TGTGCCAGCAACCCAGGGGGCGACGAGCAGTACTTC CASNPGGDEQYF
TRBJ2-2 TRBV30 NA 15 NA TGTGCCTGGAGTGGGCTTACAGGGCGGACCGGGGAGCTGTTTTTT CAWSGLTGRTGELFF
TRBJ1-1 TRBV18 NA 16 NA TGTGCCAGCTCACCACTCAATTCGAGGAAGAACACTGAAGCTTTCTTT CASSPLNSRKNTEAFF
TRBJ2-1 TRBV28 TRBD1 15 NA TGTGCCAGCAGTTTATACCGACAGGGCATGGGTGAGCAGTTCTTC CASSLYRQGMGEQFF